This passage covers 20 T cell receptor beta chains from one sample sequenced in a study of pediatric ulcerative colitis. Generated by immunoSEQ multiplex PCR, the TCRdb table keeps only in-frame clones and is missing some. This sample has tens of thousands of clones, with more than 75% found just once. The sample consisted of blood. Receptor source: a boy younger than 18 who was a control in a study of pediatric ulcerative colitis.

The chain has TRBV4-1 and TRBJ1-5; no clear D gene. The V and J ends lost 0 bases and 4 bases respectively, with 10 bases between them. Germline loops: CDR1 MGHRA, CDR2 YSYEKL. The CDR3 runs to 15 residues. The DNA for the CDR3 is TGCGCCAGCAGCCAAGAAGTAAGGCCAAATCAGCCCCAGCATTTT. It codes for CASSQEVRPNQPQHF.

This chain links TRBV28 with TRBJ2-1; 7 bases line up with TRBD1. Germline-derived CDR1 and CDR2 are MDHEN and SYDVKM. The CDR3 loop spans 15 amino acids. V was pared by 6 bases and J by 10 bases, with 15 bases of the junction left unmatched. The CDR3 sequence: CASSQDRRYRGEQFF. CDR3 nucleotides: TGTGCCAGCAGCCAGGATCGTCGTTACAGGGGAGAGCAGTTCTTC.

The chain uses TRBV4-3 and TRBJ1-2; unclear D gene. The CDR3 extends over 16 amino acids. The germline V gene has CDR1 LGHNA and CDR2 YSLEER. The V end lost 0 bases, the J end lost 0 bases, and 11 bases lay between the germline ends. CDR3 DNA: TGCGCCAGCAGCCAAGATCGGTTACAGCCTAACTATGGCTACACCTTC. Amino acid sequence: CASSQDRLQPNYGYTF.

This chain uses TRBV5-1 with TRBJ1-1, with TRBD1 as a possible D gene (6 bases). V was clipped by 4 bases and J by 3 bases, with 22 bases between them. Germline CDR1 and CDR2: SGHRS and YFSETQ. The length of the CDR3 is 17 residues. For the CDR3, the DNA is TGCGCCAGCAGCGACCGAAACAGACAGGCATCATACACTGAAGCTTTCTTT. The encoded protein is CASSDRNRQASYTEAFF.

The chain carries TRBV6-5 and TRBJ2-3; D is possibly TRBD2 (6 bases). V was clipped by 6 bases and J by 2 bases, with 15 bases between them. The CDR3 is 15 amino acids. Germline V lookup: CDR1 MNHEY, CDR2 SVGAGI. The CDR3 DNA reads TGTGCCAGCAGCCCGTGGGGCGGGGCCACAGATACGCAGTATTTT. Amino acid sequence: CASSPWGGATDTQYF.

The rearrangement uses TRBV10-3 and TRBJ2-6; D ambiguous. The germline gives CDR1 ENHRY, CDR2 SYGVKD. There are 15 residues in the CDR3. V was shortened by 3 bases and J by 2 bases, with 8 bases between the two germline ends. In nucleotides, the CDR3 is TGTGCCATCAGTGATCACAGCCCTGGGGCCAACGTCCTGACTTTC. Residues: CAISDHSPGANVLTF.

In this sample, this clone turned up once. This chain joins TRBV5-4 and TRBJ2-5, with 11 bases that match TRBD2. CDR3 length equals 16 residues. The V and J ends lost 2 bases and 1 base, in that order; junction bases with no gene match: 4. Per germline, CDR1 SGHNT and CDR2 YYREEE (reference sequence). The chain's CDR3 is CASSLILAGVQETQYF. CDR3 nucleotides: TGTGCCAGCAGCTTAATACTAGCGGGAGTCCAAGAGACCCAGTACTTC.

V and J are TRBV27 and TRBJ1-1; 7 bases align to TRBD1. The V and J ends lost 5 bases and 3 bases, in that order; junction bases with no gene match: 6. This CDR3 has 14 amino acids. Per germline, CDR1 MNHEY and CDR2 SMNVEV (reference sequence). The CDR3 coding sequence is TGTGCCAGCAGTCTCGGACAGGTTGACACTGAAGCTTTCTTT. This encodes CASSLGQVDTEAFF.

V and J are TRBV10-3 and TRBJ1-1; D not resolved. The CDR3 runs to 13 residues. V was shortened by 4 bases and J by 7 bases, with 13 bases between the two germline ends. Per germline, CDR1 ENHRY and CDR2 SYGVKD. CDR3 region: CAISVERRSEAFF. The CDR3 DNA sequence: TGTGCCATCAGTGTGGAGAGGCGCAGTGAAGCTTTCTTT.

V is TRBV19 and J is TRBJ2-2, with TRBD2 matching 7 bases. The germline CDR1 and CDR2 sequences are LNHDA and SQIVND (reference sequence). J gave up 1 base and V 0 bases, and 2 bases lay outside the gene matches. This CDR3 contains 16 residues. CDR3 in amino acids: CASSIDRTRNTGELFF. CDR3 sequence (DNA): TGTGCCAGTAGTATAGATAGGACTAGGAACACCGGGGAGCTGTTTTTT.

This chain connects TRBV18 to TRBJ1-1, with D possibly matching TRBD1 (6 bases). This CDR3 contains 18 residues. V lost 3 bases, J lost 1 base, and 21 bases lay in between. Looked up from germline, CDR1 is KGHSH and CDR2 is LQKENI. CDR3 DNA: TGTGCCAGCTCACCCTCTCTACTAACCGGGACAAAGAACACTGAAGCTTTCTTT. Residues: CASSPSLLTGTKNTEAFF.

The V gene is TRBV7-6, the J gene TRBJ1-1; D is unresolved. CDR1 is SGHVS, CDR2 FNYEAQ, per germline. V was cut by 1 base and J by 0 bases, with 9 bases left in between. The CDR3 is made up of 15 amino acids. DNA of the CDR3: TGTGCCAGCAGCTTAGAAGGCAGGCTGAACACTGAAGCTTTCTTT. Protein: CASSLEGRLNTEAFF. The full variable domain, completed using reference TRBV7-6 and TRBJ1-1, is GAGVSQSPRYKVTKRGQDVALRCDPISGHVSLYWYRQALGQGPEFLTYFNYEAQQDKSGLPNDRFSAERPEGSISTLTIQRTEQRDSAMYRCASSLEGRLNTEAFFGQGTRLTVV.

The chain employs TRBV27 and TRBJ2-7; tentative D call: TRBD1 (5 bases). This CDR3 spans 13 amino acids. The germline V gene has CDR1 MNHEY and CDR2 SMNVEV (reference sequence). Trimming cost V 2 bases and J 3 bases, with 8 bases left between them. For the CDR3, the DNA is TGTGCCAGCAGTTTAGGGGCGGACTACGAGCAGTACTTC. This translates into CASSLGADYEQYF.

This chain joins TRBV28 and TRBJ1-2; 12 positions agree with TRBD1. V lost 8 bases and J lost 8; bases outside the gene matches: 6. CDR1 is MDHEN and CDR2 is SYDVKM in the germline V gene. This CDR3 has 13 residues. This CDR3 is CASRDRGRLGYTF. CDR3 sequence (DNA): TGTGCCAGCCGGGACAGGGGGCGCTTAGGCTACACCTTC.

CDR3: CASSVGGYGYGYTF. The DNA of the CDR3 is TGTGCCAGCAGTGTCGGGGGCTATGGCTATGGCTACACCTTC. The chain uses TRBV6-1 and TRBJ1-2, with D tentatively TRBD1 (6 bases). There are 14 residues in the CDR3. Germline assignment: CDR1 MNHNS and CDR2 SASEGT. Deletions cut 4 bases from V and 4 bases from J, with 13 bases between.

Only one count was recorded for this clone. This rearrangement joins TRBV11-3 to TRBJ2-2; D not resolved. Germline assignment: CDR1 SGHNT and CDR2 YENEEA. The V end was cut by 5 bases, the J end by 4 bases, with 8 bases between. The CDR3 length is 13 residues. CDR3 nucleotide sequence: TGTGCCAGCAGCCCAATTTCCACCGGGGAGCTGTTTTTT. Protein: CASSPISTGELFF.

V gene TRBV7-2 combines with J gene TRBJ1-2; D might be TRBD1 (6 bases). V was cut by 7 bases and J by 3 bases, with 21 bases left in between. Germline CDR1 and CDR2: SGHTA and FQGNSA. The CDR3 sequence is 16 residues long. CDR3 bases: TGTGCCAGCACCTTGGAAGAGGGGGGAATGGACTATGGCTACACCTTC. Translating it yields CASTLEEGGMDYGYTF. Full variable domain (remainder filled in from reference TRBV7-2 and TRBJ1-2): GAGVSQSPSNKVTEKGKDVELRCDPISGHTALYWYRQSLGQGLEFLIYFQGNSAPDKSGLPSDRFSAERTGGSVSTLTIQRTQQEDSAVYLCASTLEEGGMDYGYTFGSGTRLTVV.

The chain combines TRBV27 with TRBJ2-3, with D perhaps TRBD2 (5 bases). The CDR3 covers 13 residues. Trimming stripped 7 bases from V and 2 bases from J, with 10 bases between. Per germline, CDR1 MNHEY and CDR2 SMNVEV (reference sequence). The CDR3 sequence is CASTTRVTDTQYF. DNA of the CDR3: TGTGCCAGCACAACTAGGGTCACAGATACGCAGTATTTT.

The chain recombines TRBV5-8 with TRBJ1-1; 7 bases line up with TRBD1. CDR1 is SGHTS, CDR2 YDEGEE, per germline. The CDR3 runs to 20 residues. V lost 0 bases to trimming and J lost 0 bases; unmatched junction nucleotides: 17. The CDR3 sequence: CASSLGVPGQSQLVNTEAFF. The CDR3 region has the DNA TGTGCCAGCAGCTTGGGGGTACCGGGACAGTCCCAATTGGTGAACACTGAAGCTTTCTTT.

The CDR3 DNA is TGCGCCAGTCGCACGGGCGGAAATGGGGATTATAACTATGGCTACACCTTC. Residues: CASRTGGNGDYNYGYTF. The chain joins TRBV5-1 to TRBJ1-2, with unresolved D. Between the trimmed V and J ends, which lost 8 bases and 1 base, there was a span of 24 bases. The CDR3 totals 17 residues. In germline, CDR1 is SGHRS, CDR2 YFSETQ.